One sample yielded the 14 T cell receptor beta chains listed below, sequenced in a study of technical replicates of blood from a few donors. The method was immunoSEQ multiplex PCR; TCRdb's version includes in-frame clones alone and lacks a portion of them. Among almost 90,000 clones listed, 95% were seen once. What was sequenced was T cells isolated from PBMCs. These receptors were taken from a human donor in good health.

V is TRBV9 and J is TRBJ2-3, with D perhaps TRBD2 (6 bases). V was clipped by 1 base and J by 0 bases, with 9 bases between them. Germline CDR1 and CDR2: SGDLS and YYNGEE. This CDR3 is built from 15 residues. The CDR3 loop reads CASSVLGTSTDTQYF. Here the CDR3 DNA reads TGTGCCAGCAGCGTATTGGGGACTAGCACAGATACGCAGTATTTT.

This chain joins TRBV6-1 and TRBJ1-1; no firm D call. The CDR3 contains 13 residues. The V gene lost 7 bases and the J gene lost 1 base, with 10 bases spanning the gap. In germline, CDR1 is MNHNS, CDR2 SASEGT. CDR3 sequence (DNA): TGTGCCAGCACCGAGAACAGGAACACTGAAGCTTTCTTT. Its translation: CASTENRNTEAFF.

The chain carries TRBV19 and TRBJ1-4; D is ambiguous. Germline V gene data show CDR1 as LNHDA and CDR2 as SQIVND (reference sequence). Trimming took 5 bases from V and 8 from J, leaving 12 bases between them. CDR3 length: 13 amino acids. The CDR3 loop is CASSLRGEEKLFF. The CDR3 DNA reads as TGTGCCAGTAGTCTCCGCGGAGAAGAAAAACTGTTTTTT.

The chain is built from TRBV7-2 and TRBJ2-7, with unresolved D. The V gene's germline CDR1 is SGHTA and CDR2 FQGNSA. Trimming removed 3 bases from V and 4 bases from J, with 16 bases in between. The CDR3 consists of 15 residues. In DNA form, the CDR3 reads TGTGCCAGCAGCTTCGCCGAGAGTCCGGTTTACGAGCAGTACTTC. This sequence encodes CASSFAESPVYEQYF.

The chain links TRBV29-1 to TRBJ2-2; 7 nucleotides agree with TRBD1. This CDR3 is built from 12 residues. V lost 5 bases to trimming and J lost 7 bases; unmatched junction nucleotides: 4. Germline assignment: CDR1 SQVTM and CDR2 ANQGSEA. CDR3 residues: CSVRQGHGELFF. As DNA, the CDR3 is TGCAGCGTTCGACAGGGTCACGGGGAGCTGTTTTTT.

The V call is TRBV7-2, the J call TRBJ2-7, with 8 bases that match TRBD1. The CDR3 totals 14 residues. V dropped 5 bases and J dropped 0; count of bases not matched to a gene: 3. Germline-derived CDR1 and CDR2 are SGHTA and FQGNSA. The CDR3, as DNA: TGTGCCAGCAGCACGGACAGGGCCTCCTACGAGCAGTACTTC. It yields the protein CASSTDRASYEQYF.

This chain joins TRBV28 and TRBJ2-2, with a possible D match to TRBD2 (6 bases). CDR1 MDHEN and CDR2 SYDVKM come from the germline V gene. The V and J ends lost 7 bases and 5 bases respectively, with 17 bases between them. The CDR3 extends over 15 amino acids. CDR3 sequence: CASNRGDSPTGELFF. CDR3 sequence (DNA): TGTGCCAGCAACCGCGGGGACTCTCCGACCGGGGAGCTGTTTTTT.

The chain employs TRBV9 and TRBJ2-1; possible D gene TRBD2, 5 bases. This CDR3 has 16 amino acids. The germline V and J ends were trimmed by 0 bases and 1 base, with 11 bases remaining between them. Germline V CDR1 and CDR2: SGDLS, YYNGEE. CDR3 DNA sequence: TGTGCCAGCAGCGTAGGTGGAGGCAAGTCCTACAATGAGCAGTTCTTC. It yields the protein CASSVGGGKSYNEQFF.

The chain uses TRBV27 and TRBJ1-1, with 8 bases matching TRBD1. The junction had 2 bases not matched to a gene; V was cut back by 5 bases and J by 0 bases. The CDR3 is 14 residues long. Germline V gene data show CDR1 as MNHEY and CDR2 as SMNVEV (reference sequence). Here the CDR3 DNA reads TGTGCCAGCAGTCCACAGGGGGTGAACACTGAAGCTTTCTTT. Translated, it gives CASSPQGVNTEAFF.

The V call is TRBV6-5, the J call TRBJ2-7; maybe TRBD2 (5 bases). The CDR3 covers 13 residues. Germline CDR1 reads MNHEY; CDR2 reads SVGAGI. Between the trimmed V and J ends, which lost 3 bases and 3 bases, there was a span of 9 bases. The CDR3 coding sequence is TGTGCCAGCAGTTATATCGGGGTCTACGAGCAGTACTTC. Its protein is CASSYIGVYEQYF.

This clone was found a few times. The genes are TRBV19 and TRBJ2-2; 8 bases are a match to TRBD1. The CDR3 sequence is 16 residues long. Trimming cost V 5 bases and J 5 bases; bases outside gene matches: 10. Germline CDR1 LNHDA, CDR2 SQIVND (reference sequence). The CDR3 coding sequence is TGTGCCAGTAGTCCTGAGGACAGGGTGAGGACCGGGGAGCTGTTTTTT. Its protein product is CASSPEDRVRTGELFF.

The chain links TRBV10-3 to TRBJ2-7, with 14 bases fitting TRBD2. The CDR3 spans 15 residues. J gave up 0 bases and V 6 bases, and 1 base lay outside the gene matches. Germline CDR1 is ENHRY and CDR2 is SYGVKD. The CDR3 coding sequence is TGTGCCATCAGGGGACTAGCGGGGGACTCCTACGAGCAGTACTTC. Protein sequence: CAIRGLAGDSYEQYF.

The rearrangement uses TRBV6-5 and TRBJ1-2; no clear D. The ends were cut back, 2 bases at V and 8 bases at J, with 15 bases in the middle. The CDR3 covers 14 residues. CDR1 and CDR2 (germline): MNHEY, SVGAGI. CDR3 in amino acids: CASSYREGIKGYTF. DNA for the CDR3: TGTGCCAGCAGTTACAGGGAGGGAATCAAAGGCTACACCTTC.

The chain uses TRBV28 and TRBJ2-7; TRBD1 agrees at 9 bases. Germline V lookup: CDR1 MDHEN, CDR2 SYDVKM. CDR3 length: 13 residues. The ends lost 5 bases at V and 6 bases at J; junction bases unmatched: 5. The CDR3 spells CASSLTGGSEQYF. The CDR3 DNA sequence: TGTGCCAGCAGTCTAACAGGGGGCTCCGAGCAGTACTTC.